These 9 T cell receptor beta chains originate from one sample sequenced in a study of CD8+CD57+ T cells in acquired aplastic anemia. Genomic DNA, serving as template, underwent TCR beta VDJ and CDR3 profiling. TCRdb reprocessed the reads with MiXCR, giving one entry per CDR3 protein. Of under 200,000 distinct CDR3 sequences in the sample, 71% were seen once. An expansion of CD8+CD57+ cells by flow cytometry had been shown in patients chosen for sequencing. Specimen: sorted CD4+, CD8+, or CD8+CD57+ T cells (not recorded which) from PBMCs. The receptors derive from a human donor with aplastic anemia.

The V gene is TRBV15, the J gene TRBJ2-5, with D uncertain. The germline V and J ends were trimmed by 0 bases and 5 bases, with 7 bases remaining between them. The V gene's germline CDR1 is LNHNV and CDR2 YYDKDF (reference sequence). This CDR3 is built from 13 residues. CDR3 bases: TGTGCCACCAGCAGAGATCTCGGCGAGACCCAGTACTTC. The encoded protein is CATSRDLGETQYF.

The CDR3 DNA follows: TGTGCCAGTAGTAGCCCTAGGGGGCCTTACAATGAGCAGTTCTTC. Translating gives CASSSPRGPYNEQFF. The chain employs TRBV19 and TRBJ2-1; 7 positions agree with TRBD1. The CDR3 length is 15 residues. The junction had 7 bases not matched to a gene; V was cut back by 4 bases and J by 4 bases. Germline values: CDR1 LNHDA, CDR2 SQIVND (reference sequence). The full variable domain, with the rest looked up from reference TRBV19 and TRBJ2-1, is DGGITQSPKYLFRKEGQNVTLSCEQNLNHDAMYWYRQDPGQGLRLIYYSQIVNDFQKGDIAEGYSVSREKKESFPLTVTSAQKNPTAFYLCASSSPRGPYNEQFFGPGTRLTVL.

The chain recombines TRBV6-4 with TRBJ2-3; 9 positions match TRBD2. This CDR3 contains 15 residues. Germline V gives CDR1 MRHNA, CDR2 SNTAGT. Trimming removed 5 bases from V and 11 bases from J; junction bases left unmatched: 14. The CDR3 DNA sequence: TGTGCCAGCAGTCTAAGCGGGGGGCAGAGCAATGAGCAGTATTTT. Amino acid sequence: CASSLSGGQSNEQYF.

The DNA for the CDR3 is TGTGCCAGCAGCGATGGGGGAGCCAACACTGAAGCTTTCTTT. This codes for CASSDGGANTEAFF. V usage is TRBV7-2 and J usage is TRBJ1-1; possible D gene TRBD1, 5 bases. Looked up from germline, CDR1 is SGHTA and CDR2 is FQGNSA. V dropped 5 bases and J dropped 2 bases, with 12 bases sitting between them. This CDR3 region has 14 residues.

The chain uses TRBV6-4 and TRBJ1-1, with 7 nucleotides matching TRBD1. Germline CDR1 and CDR2: MRHNA and SNTAGT. The CDR3 sequence is 14 residues long. The ends lost 6 bases at V and 9 bases at J; junction bases unmatched: 13. The CDR3 is CASRGGTGANKAFF. CDR3 sequence (DNA): TGTGCCAGCAGGGGAGGAACAGGGGCGAACAAAGCTTTCTTT.

The chain joins TRBV7-8 to TRBJ2-3; D might be TRBD2 (5 bases). This CDR3 contains 14 residues. The V end was cut by 5 bases, the J end by 2 bases, with 11 bases between. The V gene's germline CDR1 is SGHVS and CDR2 FQNEAQ. The CDR3 sequence is CASSPPRDTDTQYF. The CDR3 DNA reads as TGTGCCAGCAGCCCCCCGAGGGACACAGATACGCAGTATTTT.

The chain joins TRBV24-1 to TRBJ1-2; 7 nucleotides align to TRBD1. Germline V gives CDR1 KGHDR, CDR2 SFDVKD. V dropped 4 bases and J dropped 5; count of bases not matched to a gene: 3. CDR3 length equals 13 residues. CDR3 DNA sequence: TGTGCCACCAGTGAACAGGGGAAATATGGCTACACCTTC. Translation gives CATSEQGKYGYTF.

The chain uses TRBV7-9 and TRBJ2-5; D is possibly TRBD1 (5 bases). Germline-derived CDR1 and CDR2 are SEHNR and FQNEAQ (reference sequence). This CDR3 comprises 13 residues. The V and J ends lost 3 bases and 5 bases respectively, with 10 bases between them. The CDR3 here is CASSLGLDETQYF. The CDR3 DNA reads as TGTGCCAGCAGCTTGGGGCTAGATGAGACCCAGTACTTC.

This clonotype has only a few counts. V is TRBV7-2 and J is TRBJ1-6; D call uncertain. This CDR3 has 17 residues. Trimming shortened V by 6 bases and J by 2 bases, and 17 bases separated the two germline ends. Germline CDR1 and CDR2: SGHTA and FQGNSA. In nucleotides, the CDR3 is TGTGCCAGCAGTCCAGCTGGTGGGCTCCCCTATAATTCACCCCTCCACTTT. Translated, it gives CASSPAGGLPYNSPLHF.